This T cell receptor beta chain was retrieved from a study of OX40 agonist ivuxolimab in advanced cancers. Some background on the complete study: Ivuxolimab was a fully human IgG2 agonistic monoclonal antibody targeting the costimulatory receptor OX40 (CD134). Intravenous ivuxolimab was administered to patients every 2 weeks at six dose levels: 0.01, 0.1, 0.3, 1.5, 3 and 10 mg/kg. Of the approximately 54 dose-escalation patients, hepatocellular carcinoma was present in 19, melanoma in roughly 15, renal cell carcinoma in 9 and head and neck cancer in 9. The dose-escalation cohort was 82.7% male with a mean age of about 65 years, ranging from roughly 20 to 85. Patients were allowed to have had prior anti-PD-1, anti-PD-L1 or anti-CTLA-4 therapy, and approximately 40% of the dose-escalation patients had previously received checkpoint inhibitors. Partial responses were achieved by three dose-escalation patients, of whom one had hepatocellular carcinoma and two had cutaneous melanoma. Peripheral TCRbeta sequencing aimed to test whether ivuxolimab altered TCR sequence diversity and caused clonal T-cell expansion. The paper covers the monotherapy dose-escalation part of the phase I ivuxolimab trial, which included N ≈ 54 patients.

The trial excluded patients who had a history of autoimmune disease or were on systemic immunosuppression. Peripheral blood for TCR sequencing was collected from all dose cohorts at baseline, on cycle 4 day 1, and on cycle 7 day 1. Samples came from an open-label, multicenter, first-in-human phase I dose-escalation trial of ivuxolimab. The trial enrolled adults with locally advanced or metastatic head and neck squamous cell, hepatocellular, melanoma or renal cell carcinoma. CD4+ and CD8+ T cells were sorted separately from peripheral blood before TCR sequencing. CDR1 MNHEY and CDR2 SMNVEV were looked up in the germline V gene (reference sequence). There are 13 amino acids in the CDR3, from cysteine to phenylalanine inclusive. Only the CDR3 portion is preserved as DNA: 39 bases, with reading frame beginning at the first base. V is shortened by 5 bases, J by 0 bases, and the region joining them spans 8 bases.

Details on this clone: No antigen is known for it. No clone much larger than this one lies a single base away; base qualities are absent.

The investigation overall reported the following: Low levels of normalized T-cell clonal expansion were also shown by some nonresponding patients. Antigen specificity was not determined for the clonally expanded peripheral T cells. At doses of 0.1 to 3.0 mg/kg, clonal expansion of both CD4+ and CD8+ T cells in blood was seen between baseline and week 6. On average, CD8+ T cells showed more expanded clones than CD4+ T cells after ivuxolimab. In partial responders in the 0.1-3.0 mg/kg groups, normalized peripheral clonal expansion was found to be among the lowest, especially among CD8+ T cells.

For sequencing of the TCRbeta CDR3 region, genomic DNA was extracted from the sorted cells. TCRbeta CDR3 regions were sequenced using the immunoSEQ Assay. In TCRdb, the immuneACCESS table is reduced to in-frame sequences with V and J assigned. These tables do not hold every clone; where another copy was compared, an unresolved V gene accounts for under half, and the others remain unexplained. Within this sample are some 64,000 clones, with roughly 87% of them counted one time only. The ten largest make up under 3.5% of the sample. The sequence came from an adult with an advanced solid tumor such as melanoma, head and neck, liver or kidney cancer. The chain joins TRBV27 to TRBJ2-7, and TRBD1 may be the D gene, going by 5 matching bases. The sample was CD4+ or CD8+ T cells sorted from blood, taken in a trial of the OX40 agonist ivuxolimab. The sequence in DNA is TGTGCCAGCAGTGACAGCTTCTCCTACGAGCAGTACTTC. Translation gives CASSDSFSYEQYF.